Presented here are 21 T cell receptor beta chains from one specimen sequenced in a study of T cell changes during pregnancy in multiple sclerosis. The protocol was immunoSEQ multiplex PCR, while the TCRdb copy is restricted to in-frame clones and leaves out a portion. Of tens of thousands of clones listed, about 96% are singletons. The starting material was CD8+ T cells from peripheral blood mononuclear cells, obtained after pregnancy. These receptors were collected from a female donor with multiple sclerosis, enrolled in a pregnancy study.

The gene calls are TRBV7-9 and TRBJ2-7; 8 bases map to TRBD1. The CDR3 totals 15 residues. The V segment lost 5 bases and the J segment 4 bases; nucleotides outside the gene matches: 10. Germline V lookup: CDR1 SEHNR, CDR2 FQNEAQ (reference sequence). The CDR3 DNA is TGTGCCAGCAGCGTCTTCGGACAGGGAGTTTACGAGCAGTACTTC. It encodes CASSVFGQGVYEQYF.

The chain links TRBV6-5 to TRBJ2-1; a possible D gene is TRBD2 (5 bases). The CDR3 length is 12 residues. Looked up from germline, CDR1 is MNHEY and CDR2 is SVGAGI. Deletions cut 6 bases from V and 7 bases from J, with 10 bases between. This CDR3 reads CASSGLSNEQFF. The CDR3 nucleotides are TGTGCCAGCAGCGGACTTTCTAATGAGCAGTTCTTC.

The rearrangement joins TRBV19 to TRBJ2-1; D possibly corresponds to TRBD2 (6 bases). CDR3 length: 13 amino acids. Between the trimmed V and J ends, which lost 4 bases and 6 bases, there was a span of 10 bases. In germline, CDR1 is LNHDA, CDR2 SQIVND (reference sequence). The CDR3 loop is CASSNFGGNEQFF. CDR3 in DNA: TGTGCCAGTAGTAACTTCGGGGGCAATGAGCAGTTCTTC.

This clone was recorded once. The V call is TRBV15, the J call TRBJ2-3, with a tentative D call TRBD2 (7 bases). The CDR3 has 17 amino acids. Germline values: CDR1 LNHNV, CDR2 YYDKDF (reference sequence). The germline V and J ends were trimmed by 6 bases and 3 bases, with 22 bases remaining between them. CDR3 amino acids: CATRAGAGVFGTDTQYF. DNA for the CDR3: TGTGCCACCAGGGCGGGGGCAGGGGTTTTTGGAACAGATACGCAGTATTTT.

This CDR3 is CASSPGRSTYNEQFF. The CDR3 DNA sequence: TGTGCCAGTTCACCCGGGAGGTCAACCTACAATGAGCAGTTCTTC. This chain uses TRBV2 with TRBJ2-1; the match to TRBD2 covers 7 bases. J lost 2 bases, V lost 9 bases, and 10 bases had no gene match. The CDR3 is 15 amino acids. Per germline, CDR1 SNHLY and CDR2 FYNNEI.

The chain joins TRBV4-1 to TRBJ2-3; the D is unclear. This CDR3 is built from 17 residues. V was clipped by 0 bases and J by 0 bases, with 13 bases between them. Germline V lookup: CDR1 MGHRA, CDR2 YSYEKL. The CDR3 nucleotides read TGCGCCAGCAGCCAAGATCCCCCTGGCGGTAGCACAGATACGCAGTATTTT. Amino acids: CASSQDPPGGSTDTQYF.

J is TRBJ2-3 and V is TRBV19; TRBD2 matches 8 bases. CDR1 LNHDA and CDR2 SQIVND come from the germline V gene (reference sequence). The CDR3 length is 16 residues. J gave up 2 bases and V 1 base, and 5 bases lay outside the gene matches. The CDR3 is CASSIAGRAPTDTQYF. CDR3 DNA: TGTGCCAGTAGTATAGCCGGGAGGGCCCCCACAGATACGCAGTATTTT.

This clone was recorded only once. Other DNA variants within this sample encode the same CDR3. In DNA, the CDR3 is TGTGCCAGCAGTTACTCCGGGACAGGGGTTTACGAGCAGTACTTC. Protein: CASSYSGTGVYEQYF. This rearrangement joins TRBV6-5 to TRBJ2-7; 10 bases agree with TRBD1. The CDR3 sequence is 15 residues long. V was pared by 0 bases and J by 4 bases, with 3 bases of the junction left unmatched. Germline CDR1 reads MNHEY; CDR2 reads SVGAGI.

The chain joins TRBV5-6 to TRBJ1-3; no clear D. Germline V gives CDR1 SGHDT, CDR2 YYEEEE. The CDR3 length is 13 residues. V lost 4 bases and J 2 bases, leaving 7 bases between the germline ends. The CDR3, as DNA: TGTGCCAGCAGCCTGGGTACTGGAAACACCATATATTTT. This encodes CASSLGTGNTIYF. Combining the CDR3 with reference TRBV5-6 and TRBJ1-3 gives the whole variable domain DAGVTQSPTHLIKTRGQQVTLRCSPKSGHDTVSWYQQALGQGPQFIFQYYEEEERQRGNFPDRFSGHQFPNYSSELNVNALLLGDSALYLCASSLGTGNTIYFGEGSWLTVV.

The chain links TRBV5-1 to TRBJ2-7, with D possibly being TRBD2 (5 bases). Germline V gene data show CDR1 as SGHRS and CDR2 as YFSETQ. The length of the CDR3 is 12 residues. V lost 6 bases, J lost 5 bases, and 12 bases lay in between. The CDR3 coding sequence is TGCGCCAGCACCCTTCAGAGGGACGAGCAGTACTTC. Translated, it gives CASTLQRDEQYF.

This chain links TRBV19 with TRBJ2-3; 12 bases fit TRBD2. This CDR3 comprises 16 residues. CDR1 is LNHDA, CDR2 SQIVND, per germline (reference sequence). V shed 6 bases and J 2 bases; nucleotides not matched to a gene: 6. DNA of the CDR3: TGTGCCAGTAGGCGACTAGCGGGAGATTTCACAGATACGCAGTATTTT. Protein: CASRRLAGDFTDTQYF.

V gene TRBV6-5 combines with J gene TRBJ2-3, with TRBD2 matching over 13 bases. CDR3 size: 15 residues. Trimming at V came to 10 bases and at J to 5 bases, leaving 9 bases not matched to a gene. CDR1 MNHEY and CDR2 SVGAGI come from the germline V gene. The CDR3 DNA sequence: TGTGCCACCTTCGGACTAGCGGGAGAAGGAGATACGCAGTATTTT. It encodes CATFGLAGEGDTQYF.

The genes are TRBV15 and TRBJ1-2, with 8 bases matching TRBD1. The V segment lost 2 bases and the J segment 4 bases; nucleotides outside the gene matches: 3. The CDR3 length is 14 residues. The germline gives CDR1 LNHNV, CDR2 YYDKDF (reference sequence). CDR3 nucleotides: TGTGCCACCAGCAGATCAGGGACAGGCTATGGCTACACCTTC. It encodes CATSRSGTGYGYTF.

Regarding this clone: Other DNA sequences within the sample encode an identical CDR3. The V gene is TRBV5-1, the J gene TRBJ2-1; 7 bases fit TRBD2. J was trimmed by 0 bases and V by 0 bases; bases with no gene match: 6. The CDR3 spans 17 residues. Germline V gene data show CDR1 as SGHRS and CDR2 as YFSETQ. This CDR3 reads CASSLEGSGSSYNEQFF. CDR3 coding DNA: TGCGCCAGCAGCTTGGAGGGTAGCGGGTCCTCCTACAATGAGCAGTTCTTC.

V is TRBV11-1 and J is TRBJ2-7, with 12 positions matching TRBD2. This CDR3 contains 17 residues. Germline V lookup: CDR1 SGHAT, CDR2 FQDESV (reference sequence). J gave up 2 bases and V 5 bases, and 10 bases lay outside the gene matches. The CDR3 reads CASSPGLAGSSPYEQYF. CDR3 in DNA: TGTGCCAGCAGCCCAGGACTAGCGGGATCTAGTCCCTACGAGCAGTACTTC.

The chain combines TRBV9 with TRBJ2-3; D may be TRBD1 (6 bases). The CDR3 has 16 amino acids. In germline, CDR1 is SGDLS, CDR2 YYNGEE. With 2 bases removed from V and 0 bases from J, the gap between germline ends came to 13 bases. CDR3 in DNA: TGTGCCAGCAGCGTCGATACAGGGTTTAGCACAGATACGCAGTATTTT. It yields the protein CASSVDTGFSTDTQYF.

CDR3: CASSLKGGGTDTQYF. The CDR3, as DNA: TGTGCCAGCAGCTTAAAGGGAGGCGGTACAGATACGCAGTATTTT. The rearrangement links TRBV13 to TRBJ2-3, with D perhaps matching TRBD2 (6 bases). From germline, CDR1 is PRHDT and CDR2 FYEKMQ (reference sequence). V was shortened by 2 bases and J by 3 bases, with 12 bases between the two germline ends. This CDR3 is 15 amino acids long. The entire variable domain, with the rest obtained from reference TRBV13 and TRBJ2-3, is as follows: AAGVIQSPRHLIKEKRETATLKCYPIPRHDTVYWYQQGPGQDPQFLISFYEKMQSDKGSIPDRFSAQQFSDYHSELNMSSLELGDSALYFCASSLKGGGTDTQYFGPGTRLTVL.

The J gene is TRBJ1-1, the V gene TRBV2; 7 bases line up with TRBD1. Germline V CDR1 and CDR2: SNHLY, FYNNEI. The V gene end was trimmed by 7 bases and the J gene end by 0 bases; junction bases not matched to a gene: 11. CDR3 length: 16 amino acids. The CDR3 DNA is TGTGCCAGCAATGGGGATACCGGACAGGTGAACACTGAAGCTTTCTTT. This encodes CASNGDTGQVNTEAFF.

This chain uses TRBV9 with TRBJ1-1; no clear D gene. Trimming left V 4 bases short and J 4 bases short, with 11 bases between. Germline V gene data show CDR1 as SGDLS and CDR2 as YYNGEE. This CDR3 is 13 amino acids long. CDR3 DNA sequence: TGTGCCAGCAGCCCCCTCGAGTTCACTGAAGCTTTCTTT. Amino acids: CASSPLEFTEAFF.

V and J are TRBV28 and TRBJ2-3; TRBD2 matches 7 bases. The CDR3 has 16 residues. CDR1 is MDHEN, CDR2 SYDVKM, per germline. After removal of 5 bases from V and 7 bases from J, the junction contained 15 bases not matched to a gene. CDR3 in DNA: TGTGCCAGCAGTGCTATCCCTAGCGGTGCGGGGAATACGCAGTATTTT. This translates into CASSAIPSGAGNTQYF.

In DNA form, the CDR3 reads TGTGCCAGCAGCTTTGGACAGGGCACCTACGAGCAGTACTTC. The encoded protein is CASSFGQGTYEQYF. The chain is built from TRBV7-6 and TRBJ2-7, with 8 bases lining up with TRBD1. V dropped 3 bases and J dropped 2; count of bases not matched to a gene: 3. There are 14 residues in the CDR3. Germline V CDR1 and CDR2: SGHVS, FNYEAQ.